These 2 T cell receptor beta chains came from one sample sequenced in a study of Tregs in tolerant kidney transplant recipients. Sequenced by immunoSEQ multiplex PCR; TCRdb stores in-frame clones only, minus some. The sample lists 100,000 to 130,000 clones; 90% were seen once. Sequences were derived from CD4+ T cells from blood, sampled before the transplant. These receptors were taken from a human donor who received a combined kidney and bone marrow transplant.

V gene TRBV6-5 combines with J gene TRBJ2-7, with TRBD1 matching 8 bases. The CDR3 sequence is 13 residues long. Per germline, CDR1 MNHEY and CDR2 SVGAGI. The trim removed 6 bases at V and 7 bases at J, leaving 8 bases unmatched. The CDR3, as DNA: TGTGCCAGCAGAAGACAGGGGCGGGATGAGCAGTACTTC. Its translation is CASRRQGRDEQYF.

This clone appeared once. The chain is built from TRBV25-1 and TRBJ2-1, with 11 bases that match TRBD1. The CDR3 totals 17 residues. CDR1 and CDR2 from the germline V gene are MGHDK and SYGVNS. V dropped 4 bases and J dropped 7; count of bases not matched to a gene: 12. The CDR3 nucleotides are TGTGCCAGCAGTGGGTTCGGGGGCGGGACAGGGGGGAATGAGCAGTTCTTC. Translating gives CASSGFGGGTGGNEQFF. The whole variable domain, remainder taken from reference TRBV25-1 and TRBJ2-1, is EADIYQTPRYLVIGTGKKITLECSQTMGHDKMYWYQQDPGMELHLIHYSYGVNSTEKGDLSSESTVSRIRTEHFPLTLESARPSHTSQYLCASSGFGGGTGGNEQFFGPGTRLTVL.